Presented here are 21 T cell receptor beta chains from one specimen sequenced in a study of T cells in Graves' hyperthyroidism and ophthalmopathy (dated by TCRdb to the late 2010s). The receptor library was made with multiplex PCR. The sequencer listed for this sample is Illumina HiSeq 2000. Amplification of TCR beta CDR3 regions was carried out from RNA transcripts. For the first round of RT-PCR on the TCR CDR3, the HTBI primer set was used together with the Qiagen OneStep RT-PCR kit. The raw public data were reprocessed by TCRdb itself: fastp quality trimming at Q25, MiXCR clonotype calling, in-frame beta chains only. Rows merge per CDR3 protein into single entries with the most common DNA and genes. Present in this sample are roughly 660,000 distinct CDR3 sequences, 17% of which were seen just once. The ten largest clonotypes hold roughly 15% of the sample. What was sequenced was blood. The receptors were sampled from a man over 45 with Graves' hyperthyroidism.

Comments on this clonotype: One end of the junction does not line up with germline, which may come from a read error. The rearrangement joins TRBV3-1 to TRBJ2-1; 9 bases are shared with TRBD2. Germline CDR1 LGHDT, CDR2 YNNKEL (reference sequence). The CDR3 has 15 residues. The CDR3 region is CASSPGLAWGNEQSF. In nucleotides, the CDR3 is TGTGCCAGCAGCCCAGGACTAGCGTGGGGGAATGAGCAGTCCTTC.

In this sample, this clonotype turned up many times. The chain uses TRBV12-3 or TRBV12-4 and TRBJ2-1, with D perhaps TRBD2 (5 bases). V was cut by 11 bases and J by 0 bases, with 8 bases left in between. The CDR3 has 12 residues. CDR3: CAAGRSYNEQFF. CDR3 coding DNA: TGTGCCGCGGGCCGCTCCTACAATGAGCAGTTCTTC.

In this sample, this clonotype turned up a few times. The junction departs from the called germline gene at one end, perhaps through a read error. This chain uses TRBV7-9 with TRBJ2-7; TRBD2 might be the D (5 bases). Germline assignment: CDR1 SEHNR and CDR2 FQNEAQ (reference sequence). The CDR3 runs to 12 residues. Written as DNA, the CDR3 is TGTGCCGGCAGCTTACGGGGAAACGAGCAGTACTTC. Its translation is CAGSLRGNEQYF.

CDR3 nucleotide sequence: TGTGCCAGCAACTCCGTTTACACTGAAGCTTTCTTT. Amino acid sequence: CASNSVYTEAFF. V gene TRBV7-9 combines with J gene TRBJ1-1; D is unresolved. The germline gives CDR1 SEHNR, CDR2 FQNEAQ (reference sequence). The CDR3 spans 12 residues. V lost 7 bases to trimming and J lost 3 bases, with 9 bases between them.

This clonotype was counted many times. The V gene is TRBV6-2 or TRBV6-3, the J gene TRBJ2-1, with D hard to call. The V gene lost 2 bases and the J gene lost 5 bases, with 10 bases spanning the gap. The CDR3 length is 14 residues. Germline assignment: CDR1 MNHEY and CDR2 SVGEGT. The CDR3 nucleotides read TGTGCCAGCAGTTACAGGGTTTCGGACAATGAGCAGTTCTTC. Protein: CASSYRVSDNEQFF.

This clonotype appeared many times. The J gene is TRBJ1-1, the V gene TRBV27; D might be TRBD1 (5 bases). CDR3 length: 13 amino acids. V dropped 3 bases and J dropped 6 bases, with 11 bases sitting between them. Germline CDR1 MNHEY, CDR2 SMNVEV (reference sequence). CDR3 sequence: CASSFKVGAEAFF. The CDR3 nucleotides are TGTGCCAGCAGTTTCAAAGTGGGGGCTGAAGCTTTCTTT.

This clonotype was observed at least ten times. The chain is built from TRBV18 and TRBJ1-2; D gene ambiguous. The V end was cut by 3 bases, the J end by 2 bases, with 10 bases between. CDR3 size: 14 residues. In germline, CDR1 is KGHSH, CDR2 LQKENI. The CDR3 reads CASSPARNNYGYTF. The CDR3 DNA follows: TGTGCCAGCTCACCGGCCAGGAACAACTATGGCTACACCTTC.

This clonotype has just a few counts. The V and J genes are TRBV5-1 and TRBJ1-3; no clear D. The CDR3 runs to 11 residues. V was pared by 6 bases and J by 4 bases, with 5 bases between. Germline V CDR1 and CDR2: SGHRS, YFSETQ. CDR3: CASMGGNTIYF. CDR3 sequence (DNA): TGCGCCAGCATGGGGGGAAACACCATATATTTT.

The sample holds a few counts of this clonotype. The chain couples TRBV19 to TRBJ1-5; D gene unclear. This CDR3 region has 15 residues. Germline lookup yields CDR1 LNHDA and CDR2 SQIVND (reference sequence). With 3 bases removed from V and 5 bases from J, the gap between germline ends came to 14 bases. For the CDR3, the DNA is TGTGCCAGTAGTATCCCCCCTCCGGGGTATCAGCCCCAGCATTTT. Its protein is CASSIPPPGYQPQHF.

The genes are TRBV20-1 and TRBJ2-3; 7 bases are shared with TRBD2. Trimming took 5 bases from V and 0 from J; bases not matched to a gene: 2. CDR1 is DFQATT, CDR2 SNEGSKA, per germline (reference sequence). There are 13 residues in the CDR3. The CDR3 here is CSAGLVSTDTQYF. The CDR3 nucleotides read TGCAGTGCTGGACTAGTAAGCACAGATACGCAGTATTTT.

Details on this clonotype: Being one base from a much bigger clone, this may be a read error. This chain connects TRBV6-5 to TRBJ2-7; D unclear. The CDR3 extends over 14 amino acids. V was pared by 0 bases and J by 2 bases, with 8 bases between. Germline loops: CDR1 MNHEY, CDR2 SVGAGI. In DNA, the CDR3 is TGTGCCAGCAGTTACTCTCAGAGGACCTACGAGCAGTACTTC. This gives the protein CASSYSQRTYEQYF.

The chain has TRBV20-1 and TRBJ2-1; TRBD2 matches 13 bases. The germline V gene encodes CDR1 DFQATT and CDR2 SNEGSKA (reference sequence). The CDR3 is made up of 14 amino acids. With 6 bases clipped from V and 8 bases from J, the junction kept 7 bases outside the gene matches. CDR3 in DNA: TGCAGTGCCCCGACTAGCGGGAGGTCCCATGAGCAGTTCTTC. Its translation: CSAPTSGRSHEQFF.

This clonotype was recorded at least ten times. V is TRBV19 and J is TRBJ1-1; no definite D call. CDR3 length: 15 amino acids. The ends were cut back, 5 bases at V and 5 bases at J, with 18 bases in the middle. Germline CDR1 reads LNHDA; CDR2 reads SQIVND (reference sequence). The CDR3 DNA is TGTGCCAGTAGTCCCCCGGGGTGGGGTCGGACTGAAGCTTTCTTT. This gives the protein CASSPPGWGRTEAFF. Based on the CDR3 plus reference TRBV19 and TRBJ1-1, the full variable domain is DGGITQSPKYLFRKEGQNVTLSCEQNLNHDAMYWYRQDPGQGLRLIYYSQIVNDFQKGDIAEGYSVSREKKESFPLTVTSAQKNPTAFYLCASSPPGWGRTEAFFGQGTRLTVV.

This clonotype has just a few counts. A much larger clone lies one base from this, so it may be a read error. Given the absence of the conserved phenylalanine or tryptophan at the CDR3 end, a read error is likely. V gene TRBV6-2 or TRBV6-3 combines with J gene TRBJ1-1; the match to TRBD1 covers 8 bases. The CDR3 runs 15 residues. Trimming at V came to 2 bases and at J to 4 bases, leaving 6 bases not matched to a gene. The germline CDR1 and CDR2 sequences are MNHEY and SVGEGT. In nucleotides, the CDR3 is TGTGCCAGCAGTTACCCCAGGGGGCCGAGCACTGAAGCTTTCCTT. Its protein is CASSYPRGPSTEAFL.

This clonotype was found many times. A junction boundary mismatches the germline segment, possibly from a read error. The chain links TRBV12-3 or TRBV12-4 to TRBJ2-2, with 8 bases identical to TRBD2. The CDR3 is 15 amino acids. Here the CDR3 DNA reads TGTGCCAGCAGTCTAGCGGGCTCGAACACCGGGGAGCTGTTTTTT. Protein product: CASSLAGSNTGELFF.

In its sample, this clonotype was seen many times. The gene calls are TRBV28 and TRBJ2-1; no clear D. The CDR3 loop spans 15 amino acids. V was cut by 6 bases and J by 7 bases, with 19 bases left in between. Germline lookup yields CDR1 MDHEN and CDR2 SYDVKM. The CDR3 DNA reads TGTGCCAGCAGCGGCCCTCGAGTCGAATTGAATGAGCAGTTCTTC. It codes for CASSGPRVELNEQFF. Full variable domain (outside the CDR3, taken from reference TRBV28 and TRBJ2-1): DVKVTQSSRYLVKRTGEKVFLECVQDMDHENMFWYRQDPGLGLRLIYFSYDVKMKEKGDIPEGYSVSREKKERFSLILESASTNQTSMYLCASSGPRVELNEQFFGPGTRLTVL.

The chain recombines TRBV28 with TRBJ1-5; no clear D. CDR3 length: 15 amino acids. Trimming took off 7 bases at V and 7 bases at J, with 20 bases between the two ends. Germline lookup yields CDR1 MDHEN and CDR2 SYDVKM. In nucleotides, the CDR3 is TGTGCCAGCACCGGCGTGGTTGCTTATGGGCAGCCCCAGCATTTT. Residues: CASTGVVAYGQPQHF.

This clonotype came up many times. The chain couples TRBV2 to TRBJ2-1; TRBD1 aligns across 10 bases. The germline CDR1 and CDR2 sequences are SNHLY and FYNNEI. The CDR3 spans 12 residues. The CDR3 nucleotides are TGTGTCCTGGACAGGGGGTTTAATGAGCAGTTCTTC. It encodes CVLDRGFNEQFF.

J is TRBJ1-1 and V is TRBV29-1; the D is unclear. The V gene lost 8 bases and the J gene lost 1 base, with 8 bases spanning the gap. The CDR3 runs to 11 residues. Germline V lookup: CDR1 SQVTM, CDR2 ANQGSEA. CDR3 bases: TGCAGCCTGAGGCGGAACACTGAAGCTTTCTTT. It codes for CSLRRNTEAFF.

Regarding this clonotype: A read error may account for a junction end that differs from germline. The chain has TRBV14 and TRBJ2-2; tentatively, D is TRBD2 (5 bases). The CDR3 is made up of 13 amino acids. Germline CDR1 is SGHDN and CDR2 is FVKESK. CDR3: CASSQLATGKLFF. The CDR3 DNA sequence: TGTGCCAGCAGCCAACTAGCTACCGGGAAGCTGTTTTTT.

This clonotype has at least ten counts. V and J are TRBV28 and TRBJ2-1, with D uncertain. V was pared by 5 bases and J by 2 bases, with 4 bases between. CDR1 and CDR2 (germline): MDHEN, SYDVKM. CDR3 length equals 12 residues. CDR3 protein: CASSTPYNEQFF. CDR3 DNA: TGTGCCAGCAGTACACCCTACAATGAGCAGTTCTTC. Complete variable domain (other parts from reference TRBV28 and TRBJ2-1): DVKVTQSSRYLVKRTGEKVFLECVQDMDHENMFWYRQDPGLGLRLIYFSYDVKMKEKGDIPEGYSVSREKKERFSLILESASTNQTSMYLCASSTPYNEQFFGPGTRLTVL.